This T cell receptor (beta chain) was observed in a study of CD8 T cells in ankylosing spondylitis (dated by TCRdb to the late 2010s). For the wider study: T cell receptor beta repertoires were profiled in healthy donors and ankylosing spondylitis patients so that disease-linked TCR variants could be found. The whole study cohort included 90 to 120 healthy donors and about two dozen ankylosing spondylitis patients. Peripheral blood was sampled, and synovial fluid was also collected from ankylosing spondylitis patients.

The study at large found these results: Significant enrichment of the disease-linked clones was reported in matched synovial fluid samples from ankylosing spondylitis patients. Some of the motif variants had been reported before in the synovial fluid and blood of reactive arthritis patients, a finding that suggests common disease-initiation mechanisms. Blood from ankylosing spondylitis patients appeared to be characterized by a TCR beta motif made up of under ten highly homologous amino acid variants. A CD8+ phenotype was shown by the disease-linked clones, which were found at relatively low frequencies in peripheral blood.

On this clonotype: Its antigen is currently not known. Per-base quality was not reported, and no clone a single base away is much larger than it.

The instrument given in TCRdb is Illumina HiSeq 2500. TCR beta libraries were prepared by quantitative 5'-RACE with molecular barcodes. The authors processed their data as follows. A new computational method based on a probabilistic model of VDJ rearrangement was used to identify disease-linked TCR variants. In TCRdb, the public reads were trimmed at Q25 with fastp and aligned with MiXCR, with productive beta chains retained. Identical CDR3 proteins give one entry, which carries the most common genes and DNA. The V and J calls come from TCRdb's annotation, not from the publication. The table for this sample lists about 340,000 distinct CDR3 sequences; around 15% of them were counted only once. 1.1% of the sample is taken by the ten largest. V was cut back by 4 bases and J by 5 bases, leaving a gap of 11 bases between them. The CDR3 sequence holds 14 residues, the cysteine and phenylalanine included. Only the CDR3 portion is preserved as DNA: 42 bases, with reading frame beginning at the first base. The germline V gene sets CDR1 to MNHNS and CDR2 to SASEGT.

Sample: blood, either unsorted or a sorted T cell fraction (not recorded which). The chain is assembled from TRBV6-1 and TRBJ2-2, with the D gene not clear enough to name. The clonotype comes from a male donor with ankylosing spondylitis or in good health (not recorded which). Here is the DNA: TGTGCCAGCAGTGCTATTTCAGAGACCGGGGAGCTGTTTTTT. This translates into CASSAISETGELFF.